Reported below is one T cell receptor beta chain. Antigen unknown. The data stem from a study of CXCR3-negative and CXCR3-positive naive CD8 T cells. General study results and limits: Greater hydrophobicity was found in TRB CDR3s of CXCR3-positive naive cells than of CXCR3-negative naive cells. Each naive subset displayed comparably high diversity, whereas memory CD8+ cells displayed much lower diversity.

CD45RO-CCR7+CD27+CD95- was the phenotype of naive CD8+ T cells. The TRB libraries of cDNA were built by UMI-labeled 5' RACE. TCRdb reanalyzed the 5' RACE reads, giving one entry per CDR3 protein sequence and no DNA. In total, the table holds some 120,000 distinct CDR3 sequences. The sample consisted of naive CXCR3+ CD8+ T cells from blood. Subset given: CD45RO-CCR7+CD27+CD95- naive CD8+ T cells expressing CXCR3 (TNR3+). The origin of this receptor is a human donor in good health. Some clones in this sample may be carry-over from other donors' samples.

The CDR3 loop reads CAWSVTGDEAFF. This rearrangement joins TRBV30 to TRBJ1-1. The CDR3 sequence is 12 residues long. CDR1 is GTSNPN, CDR2 SVGIG, per germline (reference sequence).